Listed here are 32 T cell receptor beta chains from one sample, sequenced in a study of CD8 T cells in ankylosing spondylitis. Each CDR3 protein is one row after TCRdb ran MiXCR on the 5' RACE reads. The sample holds approximately 300,000 distinct CDR3 sequences, roughly 20% seen once. The material sequenced was blood, either unsorted or a sorted T cell fraction (not recorded which). The receptors stem from a male donor with ankylosing spondylitis or in good health (not recorded which).

V gene TRBV7-9 combines with J gene TRBJ1-2; D uncertain. Between the trimmed V and J ends, which lost 3 bases and 4 bases, there was a span of 9 bases. This CDR3 is built from 13 residues. Per the germline V gene, CDR1 is SEHNR and CDR2 is FQNEAQ (reference sequence). CDR3 loop: CASSFDGFYGYTF. The DNA of the CDR3 is TGTGCCAGCAGCTTTGACGGCTTCTATGGCTACACCTTC.

In this sample, this clonotype turned up a few times. The chain combines TRBV20-1 with TRBJ1-5, with TRBD1 as a possible D gene (5 bases). V lost 1 base and J lost 4, with 8 bases in between. In germline, CDR1 is DFQATT, CDR2 SNEGSKA (reference sequence). The CDR3 covers 13 residues. The CDR3 sequence is CSARGGRNQPQHF. CDR3 bases: TGCAGTGCTAGAGGGGGCCGGAATCAGCCCCAGCATTTT.

This clonotype was counted between two and nine times. The J gene is TRBJ2-1, the V gene TRBV18; 12 bases line up with TRBD2. The CDR3 is made up of 16 amino acids. With V trimmed by 6 bases and J by 2 bases, 5 bases remained unmatched. Per the germline V gene, CDR1 is KGHSH and CDR2 is LQKENI. DNA of the CDR3: TGTGCCAGCTCCCCTGGACTAGCGGGGACCTACAATGAGCAGTTCTTC. Amino acids: CASSPGLAGTYNEQFF.

The chain is built from TRBV9 and TRBJ1-2; D is undetermined. Germline CDR1 reads SGDLS; CDR2 reads YYNGEE. The germline V and J ends were trimmed by 4 bases and 0 bases, with 10 bases remaining between them. CDR3 length equals 14 residues. The CDR3 is CASSHRQANYGYTF. DNA for the CDR3: TGTGCCAGCAGCCACCGACAAGCTAACTATGGCTACACCTTC.

This clonotype was counted a few times. The chain has TRBV7-7 and TRBJ2-3, with 8 bases fitting TRBD2. In germline, CDR1 is SSHAT, CDR2 FNYEAQ (reference sequence). V lost 1 base and J lost 1; bases outside the gene matches: 7. The CDR3 has 17 residues. The CDR3 sequence is CASSLGLAGPGTDTQYF. The CDR3 coding sequence is TGTGCCAGCAGCTTAGGATTAGCGGGGCCCGGCACAGATACGCAGTATTTT.

This clonotype was recorded a few times. V usage is TRBV6-1 and J usage is TRBJ1-5; a weak D match, TRBD1 (5 bases). CDR1 MNHNS and CDR2 SASEGT come from the germline V gene. The CDR3 runs 15 residues. V gave up 1 base and J gave up 0 bases, with 7 bases separating them. The CDR3 coding sequence is TGTGCCAGCAGTGAAGAGACAGATAGCAATCAGCCCCAGCATTTT. Amino acids: CASSEETDSNQPQHF.

This clonotype was detected ten times or more. This chain uses TRBV12-3 or TRBV12-4 with TRBJ1-1; D is perhaps TRBD1 (5 bases). Trimming shortened V by 6 bases and J by 1 base, and 15 bases separated the two germline ends. This CDR3 has 15 amino acids. The CDR3 region is CASSTNRFRNTEAFF. The DNA of the CDR3 is TGTGCCAGCAGCACAAACAGGTTTCGGAACACTGAAGCTTTCTTT.

This clonotype has just a few counts. V usage is TRBV5-1 and J usage is TRBJ1-4; D may be TRBD1 (6 bases). CDR3 length equals 13 residues. Trimming shortened V by 4 bases and J by 8 bases, and 12 bases separated the two germline ends. CDR1 is SGHRS and CDR2 is YFSETQ in the germline V gene. This CDR3 is CASSLGTQEKLFF. The DNA for the CDR3 is TGCGCCAGCAGCCTAGGGACACAGGAAAAACTGTTTTTT.

The chain employs TRBV20-1 and TRBJ1-6; 8 nucleotides match TRBD1. This CDR3 is built from 15 residues. Germline lookup yields CDR1 DFQATT and CDR2 SNEGSKA (reference sequence). V lost 0 bases and J lost 6; bases outside the gene matches: 4. DNA for the CDR3: TGCAGTGCTAGAGATTGGACAGGGTTTAATTCACCCCTCCACTTT. It is translated as CSARDWTGFNSPLHF.

V gene TRBV6-5 combines with J gene TRBJ2-3; D remains unclear. The CDR3 runs to 11 residues. V was pared by 8 bases and J by 2 bases, with 5 bases between. CDR1 MNHEY and CDR2 SVGAGI come from the germline V gene. Here the CDR3 reads CASGFTDTQYF. The CDR3 DNA reads as TGTGCCAGCGGATTCACAGATACGCAGTATTTT.

Only a few counts were recorded for this clonotype. This chain links TRBV11-3 with TRBJ2-3; TRBD2 matches at 11 bases. J lost 2 bases, V lost 5 bases, and 3 bases had no gene match. This CDR3 spans 15 amino acids. Germline V CDR1 and CDR2: SGHNT, YENEEA. The CDR3 here is CASSAGLAVTDTQYF. The CDR3 DNA sequence: TGTGCCAGCAGCGCGGGACTAGCGGTCACAGATACGCAGTATTTT.

The table lists this clonotype with a few counts. One end of the junction is discordant with germline, which a read error may explain. The chain employs TRBV5-1 and TRBJ2-3, with D tentatively TRBD2 (6 bases). Germline lookup yields CDR1 SGHRS and CDR2 YFSETQ. The CDR3 totals 14 residues. CDR3 residues: CASRLGTSTDTQYF. The CDR3 DNA reads TGCGCCAGCAGGTTGGGGACTAGCACAGATACGCAGTATTTT.

The chain combines TRBV11-2 with TRBJ2-5, with D unclear. The germline gives CDR1 SGHAT, CDR2 FQNNGV. The V end lost 0 bases, the J end lost 5 bases, and 16 bases lay between the germline ends. The CDR3 loop spans 16 amino acids. The CDR3 nucleotides read TGTGCCAGCAGCTTAGAAGGGTTCCGTAGGACGGAGACCCAGTACTTC. Translation: CASSLEGFRRTETQYF.

In this sample, this clonotype turned up a few times. The V call is TRBV12-3 or TRBV12-4, the J call TRBJ2-3; 7 bases fit TRBD2. The V and J ends lost 2 bases and 0 bases, in that order; junction bases with no gene match: 17. The CDR3 runs 20 residues. CDR3 sequence: CASSLSRGFGGGLSTDTQYF. CDR3 in DNA: TGTGCCAGCAGTTTATCGCGGGGATTTGGGGGGGGATTAAGCACAGATACGCAGTATTTT.

V and J are TRBV10-3 and TRBJ2-2, with no clear D. Trimming left V 6 bases short and J 4 bases short, with 15 bases between. CDR3 length: 15 residues. Germline V gene sequence: CDR1 ENHRY, CDR2 SYGVKD. CDR3 DNA sequence: TGTGCCATCAGAAGCCAAGGCCCCAGCACCGGGGAGCTGTTTTTT. This sequence encodes CAIRSQGPSTGELFF.

The chain uses TRBV20-1 and TRBJ2-1; 11 bases are a match to TRBD2. CDR1 is DFQATT, CDR2 SNEGSKA, per germline (reference sequence). The CDR3 covers 14 residues. V gave up 5 bases and J gave up 5 bases; unmatched junction bases: 5. The CDR3 reads CSAWTSGSNNEQFF. CDR3 coding DNA: TGCAGTGCTTGGACTAGCGGGTCAAACAATGAGCAGTTCTTC.

This clonotype was picked up one time. The rearrangement uses TRBV21-1 and TRBJ2-7; the table gives TRBD2 as D, unverified against the DNA. TRBV21-1 is labeled a pseudogene. The CDR3 is 17 amino acids. The CDR3 coding sequence is TGTGCCAGCACCCATAGCTGGGGGGGCATGGGGGTGTACGAGCAGTACGTC. Translation gives CASTHSWGGMGVYEQYV.

This clonotype was detected only a few times. The V and J genes are TRBV5-1 and TRBJ1-5; tentatively, D is TRBD1 (6 bases). The CDR3 runs to 15 residues. Looked up from germline, CDR1 is SGHRS and CDR2 is YFSETQ. V lost 4 bases and J lost 0, with 11 bases in between. The CDR3 DNA is TGCGCCAGCAGCCCGACAGGACTTAGCAATCAGCCCCAGCATTTT. This codes for CASSPTGLSNQPQHF.

The CDR3 bases are TGTGCCAGCAGAGTAGCGGGCAACATCCAAGAGACCCAGTACTTC. Translated, it gives CASRVAGNIQETQYF. This rearrangement joins TRBV2 to TRBJ2-5; 7 positions agree with TRBD2. The CDR3 totals 15 residues. CDR1 SNHLY and CDR2 FYNNEI come from the germline V gene. J lost 1 base, V lost 6 bases, and 8 bases had no gene match. The entire variable domain, with the rest obtained from reference TRBV2 and TRBJ2-5, is as follows: EPEVTQTPSHQVTQMGQEVILRCVPISNHLYFYWYRQILGQKVEFLVSFYNNEISEKSEIFDDQFSVERPDGSNFTLKIRSTKLEDSAMYFCASRVAGNIQETQYFGPGTRLLVL.

This clonotype was recorded many times. CDR3 DNA sequence: TGTGCCAGCAGTGAAGGGTTTTCACCCCTCCACTTT. It yields the protein CASSEGFSPLHF. The V gene is TRBV2, the J gene TRBJ1-6; D unclear. The CDR3 contains 12 residues. Trimming removed 1 base at V and 9 bases at J, with 4 bases between. The germline V gene encodes CDR1 SNHLY and CDR2 FYNNEI.

This clonotype was seen a handful of times. V and J are TRBV6-1 and TRBJ2-1; 8 bases map to TRBD2. The V and J ends lost 5 bases and 2 bases, in that order; junction bases with no gene match: 8. The CDR3 has 16 amino acids. CDR1 and CDR2 (germline): MNHNS, SASEGT. CDR3 sequence: CASSPGAGVTYNEQFF. The CDR3 DNA sequence: TGTGCCAGCAGTCCGGGAGCGGGAGTAACCTACAATGAGCAGTTCTTC.

The rearrangement links TRBV20-1 to TRBJ2-1; D is unclear. The CDR3 length is 13 residues. Trimming stripped 2 bases from V and 9 bases from J, with 14 bases between. Per germline, CDR1 DFQATT and CDR2 SNEGSKA (reference sequence). CDR3 sequence reads: CSARLSTYGEQFF. In DNA form, the CDR3 reads TGCAGTGCTAGATTATCGACTTACGGTGAGCAGTTCTTC.

The genes are TRBV20-1 and TRBJ1-5, with D unresolved. Germline loops: CDR1 DFQATT, CDR2 SNEGSKA (reference sequence). The ends were cut back, 0 bases at V and 0 bases at J, with 9 bases in the middle. This CDR3 has 15 residues. The CDR3 DNA is TGCAGTGCTAGAGATCCCTCCATTAGCAATCAGCCCCAGCATTTT. Translation: CSARDPSISNQPQHF.

The chain combines TRBV11-2 with TRBJ1-2; unclear D gene. Per germline, CDR1 SGHAT and CDR2 FQNNGV. V was cut by 3 bases and J by 8 bases, with 10 bases left in between. The CDR3 has 12 amino acids. CDR3 protein: CASSFDASGYTF. CDR3 coding DNA: TGTGCCAGCAGCTTTGACGCTAGCGGCTACACCTTC. The whole variable domain, remainder taken from reference TRBV11-2 and TRBJ1-2, is EAGVAQSPRYKIIEKRQSVAFWCNPISGHATLYWYQQILGQGPKLLIQFQNNGVVDDSQLPKDRFSAERLKGVDSTLKIQPAKLEDSAVYLCASSFDASGYTFGSGTRLTVV.

This clonotype was counted at least ten times. The chain uses TRBV29-1 and TRBJ2-1; TRBD2 aligns across 10 bases. The germline gives CDR1 SQVTM, CDR2 ANQGSEA. The J segment lost 6 bases and the V segment lost 6 bases, leaving 11 bases of the junction unmatched. The CDR3 contains 15 residues. This CDR3 reads CSVPSLAGAGNEQFF. CDR3 nucleotides: TGCAGCGTCCCTTCTCTAGCGGGAGCTGGCAATGAGCAGTTCTTC.

In this sample, this clonotype turned up a few times. The chain couples TRBV20-1 to TRBJ1-4, with D maybe TRBD1 (5 bases). CDR3 length equals 14 residues. Germline CDR1 reads DFQATT; CDR2 reads SNEGSKA (reference sequence). Trimming removed 0 bases at V and 7 bases at J, with 12 bases between. The CDR3 spells CSAREGATGEKLFF. The CDR3 nucleotides read TGCAGTGCTAGAGAAGGGGCTACGGGTGAAAAACTGTTTTTT.

Many counts were recorded for this clonotype. The genes are TRBV5-1 and TRBJ2-7; D ambiguous. Germline lookup yields CDR1 SGHRS and CDR2 YFSETQ. CDR3 length: 17 residues. The V gene lost 0 bases and the J gene lost 3 bases, with 19 bases spanning the gap. CDR3 DNA sequence: TGCGCCAGCAGCTTGGTGACGCGGTCGTGGTATCGCTACGAGCAGTACGTC. As protein: CASSLVTRSWYRYEQYV.

The chain is built from TRBV28 and TRBJ1-3; D uncertain. V was clipped by 4 bases and J by 0 bases, with 7 bases between them. Per the germline V gene, CDR1 is MDHEN and CDR2 is SYDVKM. The CDR3 extends over 14 amino acids. Here the CDR3 reads CASSSDYSGNTIYF. In DNA form, the CDR3 reads TGTGCCAGCAGTTCGGACTACTCTGGAAACACCATATATTTT.

A few counts support this clonotype. V is TRBV9 and J is TRBJ2-1, with a tentative D call TRBD1 (6 bases). V was cut by 2 bases and J by 10 bases, with 25 bases left in between. The germline gives CDR1 SGDLS, CDR2 YYNGEE. The CDR3 length is 17 residues. CDR3 in amino acids: CASSVRGSMSSTGEQFF. DNA of the CDR3: TGTGCCAGCAGCGTTAGGGGTTCCATGTCAAGTACAGGGGAGCAGTTCTTC.

This clonotype was counted only a few times. The chain couples TRBV5-4 to TRBJ2-3; 12 bases align to TRBD2. This CDR3 contains 15 residues. Trimming cost V 4 bases and J 6 bases; bases outside gene matches: 6. Germline V gene sequence: CDR1 SGHNT, CDR2 YYREEE (reference sequence). DNA of the CDR3: TGTGCCAGCAGCATTAGACTAGCGGGAGAGGATACGCAGTATTTT. It specifies CASSIRLAGEDTQYF.

This clonotype came up a few times. J is TRBJ1-4 and V is TRBV12-3 or TRBV12-4, with a possible D match to TRBD1 (6 bases). Deletions cut 6 bases from V and 0 bases from J, with 17 bases between. The CDR3 runs 17 residues. The CDR3, as DNA: TGTGCCAGCAGCCCCCGTGGAGGGGGGTCAACTAATGAAAAACTGTTTTTT. This codes for CASSPRGGGSTNEKLFF.

A few counts support this clonotype. The V gene is TRBV18, the J gene TRBJ2-1, with D possibly being TRBD1 (6 bases). V lost 2 bases and J 1 base, leaving 9 bases between the germline ends. This CDR3 has 15 residues. Germline V gives CDR1 KGHSH, CDR2 LQKENI. In nucleotides, the CDR3 is TGTGCCAGCTCACCAGAGGGGGATTCCTACAATGAGCAGTTCTTC. Protein product: CASSPEGDSYNEQFF.